This TCR beta chain was sequenced for a study of cytomegalovirus exposure and HLA in healthy donors (dated by TCRdb to between 2016 and 2019). General notes on the study: In an earlier analysis of roughly 500 of the donors, roughly 300 Gb of sequence data and 95 million to 130 million unique TCR beta sequences from about 180 million T cells were reported. The study aimed to test whether signatures of past pathogen exposure could be identified by cataloging public T cell receptors. To predict cytomegalovirus infection status, the study combined high-throughput TCR immunosequencing, statistical association of individual TCRs with disease status, and machine learning. To decide whether each TCR beta V gene segment behaved as functional or pseudogenic, an earlier analysis of approximately 590 of the donors relied on high-throughput TCR beta sequencing. Every discovery cohort repertoire had been produced on one sequencing platform. The T cell repertoires of some 700 subjects were profiled by immunosequencing and related to cytomegalovirus serostatus. The later analysis used no new phenotypic data to find candidate immune exposures, relying instead on TCR beta sequences and their occurrence across donors. Because of strong linkage in the cohort, four or five DR-DQ haplotypes were treated as single units for association and clustering. Among the roughly 400 genotyped donors, around 79% belonged to the genetic ancestry cluster associated with self-reported Caucasian donors. Across 300 to 500 genotyped donors of the cohort, an average of 235,054 unique TCR beta nucleotide sequences per donor were sequenced, and roughly 17% of those sequences were non-productive. Along with the approximately 620-subject first cohort, a separate validation cohort of over a hundred different subjects was used. Donor age, sex, ethnicity and CMV serostatus were collected together with the repertoire data. To study patterns of TCR occurrence, a later analysis re-analyzed previously published TCR beta repertoires from 700 or so donors and added high-resolution HLA genotyping. Roughly 300 gigabases of sequencing data and approximately 93 million unique TCR sequences were included in an early release covering about 700 HLA-typed donors. HLA typing covered class I and class II loci at four-digit resolution. The number of typed donors differed by locus: 629-630 for A, B, C, DRB1 and DQB1; approximately 540 for DQA1; around 610 for DPA1; and 400 to 480 for DPB1. A later genetic analysis took genome-wide SNP genotypes for 398 of the 666 donors and used that subset as a discovery cohort.

Points on this clone: Its antigen specificity is not known.

Receptors were amplified or captured by the immunoSEQ multiplex PCR assay. For the multiplex PCR, a mixture combining 60 forward primers for TCR Vbeta segments and 13 reverse primers for TCR Jbeta segments was used. The CDR3 region of rearranged TCR beta genes was amplified from genomic DNA by a multiplex PCR assay. The amplified TCR beta libraries were sequenced on the Illumina HiSeq System as 87-base-pair reads. In the paper's pipeline: In a later analysis, tens of millions of unique TCR beta chains were counted across the roughly 670 repertoires, and roughly 11 million of these chains were shared by at least two donors. Raw reads were error-corrected and collapsed into unique sequences by a nearest-neighbor algorithm in which closely related sequences were merged to remove PCR and sequencing errors. Alignment of CDR3 sequences to IMGT reference sequences was used to assign V, D and J gene segments. For a sequence to be retained, a match of at least six nucleotides to both a V gene segment and a J gene segment was required. A rearrangement was called productive if the CDR3 had no stop codons and remained in frame with V and J, and every other rearrangement was called non-productive. Following IMGT convention, CDR3 was defined as the stretch from the second conserved V-encoded cysteine up to the conserved J-encoded phenylalanine. In an earlier analysis of more than 550 of the donors, sequences lacking an unambiguous match to a single V gene segment were excluded. In an earlier analysis of 450 to 750 of the donors, a V segment was called functional when productive rearrangements were above 56.7%, and segregating when the standard deviation between donors exceeded 5%. A statistical classification framework was built to diagnose cytomegalovirus status from the catalog of TCR beta chain sequences. In a later analysis, V and J genes were assigned by comparing TCR nucleotide sequences against IMGT/GENE-DB human TR gene sequences. A later analysis assigned CDR3 sequences and most-parsimonious VDJ recombination scenarios with the TCRdist pipeline. A later analysis defined each TCR beta chain by its CDR3 amino acid sequence plus V-gene family, and excluded reads lacking a unique V-gene family. To address suspected cross-contamination and a sequencing artifact, a later analysis removed a few hundred highly shared, low-generation-probability nucleotide sequences. For each public chain, a later analysis derived a clonal expansion index from normalized ranks of inferred template counts within each repertoire. Generation probabilities in a later analysis came from a VDJ recombination model fitted to out-of-frame rearrangements, and those results were checked against IGoR. Hypergeometric tests were used in a later analysis to score TCR-TCR, TCR-HLA and TCR-CMV co-occurrence, with a repertoire-size bias correction applied to the TCR pairs. In a later analysis, false discovery rates were estimated by permuting HLA or CMV assignments 20 times. In a later analysis, co-occurring TCRs were grouped using DBSCAN, with TCRdist sequence similarity added in when clustering inside HLA-allele-positive subsets. For co-occurrence clustering, repertoires with fewer than 30,000 or more than 120,000 public chains were excluded, along with about five repertoires with anomalous nucleotide sharing. In TCRdb, the immuneACCESS table is reduced to in-frame sequences with V and J assigned. These tables do not hold every clone; where another copy was compared, an unresolved V gene accounts for under half, and the others remain unexplained. V, J and clone size derive from that table, while D and trimming were established from the DNA sequence. The sample table includes under 120,000 clones. The top ten clonotypes cover more than 0.5% of the sample.

Findings and caveats that apply to the study as a whole: Correlated functional status among segregating V segments might reflect linkage disequilibrium, but an unknown experimental factor could not be ruled out. HLA typing was unavailable for some donors at each locus, so association tests used only the typed subset. According to the authors, the approach could potentially be generalized to other disease states and immunological phenotypes. In a later analysis, several top co-occurrence clusters were reported to appear linked to parvovirus B19, influenza, CMV and Epstein-Barr virus. In a later analysis, some 17,000 TCR beta sequences were associated with specific HLA alleles at a false discovery rate of 0.05. The only immune exposure information available for the cohort was CMV serostatus. Only TCR beta chains were sequenced in this cohort, and the absence of alpha or paired-chain data limited detectable features. According to a later genetic analysis, donors in an Asian-associated ancestry cluster had fewer N-insertions in productive TCRs than the approximately 710-donor mean. A total of about 150 TCR beta chains were listed by the study as associated with cytomegalovirus. A later analysis found that TCR association rates varied across HLA loci, with DRB1 alleles showing the most associated TCRs and HLA-C alleles the fewest. Because counts were too low, some 17 rarely observed V segments, including chromosome 9 orphons, were excluded from the earlier analysis of 587 of the donors. When HLA alleles, especially DR and DQ, strongly co-occurred, TCR associations were difficult to assign to individual alleles. The classifier was reported to diagnose cytomegalovirus status with high specificity and sensitivity in both the original and validation cohorts. A few of the identified cytomegalovirus-associated TCR beta chains were confirmed in vitro to be specific for cytomegalovirus antigens. Most TCR sequences were observed very rarely across donors, whereas some public TCRs were present in many individuals. A cluster of highly shared sequence variants was judged likely to represent a technical artifact of the sequencing pipeline. According to a later analysis, most CMV-associated TCR beta chains appeared to be HLA-restricted, and the HLA associations seemed to be driven largely by CMV exposure. Sequencing depth was assumed to be roughly uniform across donors in the presence/absence analyses, though that assumption may not hold. In a later genetic analysis, a missense DCLRE1C variant was associated with V-gene and J-gene trimming of TCR beta chains, and the association was replicated in an independent cohort. Because the 87-base-pair reads could not distinguish some IMGT-functional V segments, including TRBV6-2 and TRBV6-3, those segments were excluded. In a later analysis, HLA-associated TCR beta chains were found to be more clonally expanded and to have lower generation probabilities than equally common non-associated chains. In an earlier analysis of around 600 of the donors, most TCR beta V segments appeared in productive rearrangements about 87% or about 30% of the time, broadly matching IMGT annotations. A further reported finding was that TCR beta sequences accurately predicted the HLA-A and HLA-B alleles for most subjects in the first cohort.

The cohort was made up of around 720 healthy bone marrow donors. At the time of sampling, every cohort member was nominally healthy, though immune exposures that went unrecorded were likely present. The donor tested CMV seronegative, placing the donor among the 350 or so seronegative members of the cohort. Each donor provided a peripheral blood sample, and peripheral blood mononuclear cells were used for TCR beta sequencing. The Qiagen DNeasy Blood Extraction Kit was used to extract genomic DNA from the blood cell samples. Trimming takes 6 bases from V and 7 bases from J, and the germline ends sit 15 bases apart. Inclusive of the bounding cysteine and phenylalanine, the CDR3 is 13 residues long. Only the CDR3 portion is preserved as DNA: 39 bases, with reading frame beginning at the first base. The germline V gene specifies SNHLY as CDR1 and FYNNEI as CDR2.

Recombination linked TRBV2 to TRBJ1-2, with an unclear D gene assignment. This TCR was sampled from a man aged 50-59 years in good health and CMV-seronegative. Sample: PBMCs. The CDR3 protein sequence reads: CASRRTVESGYTF. The DNA sequence reads TGTGCCAGCAGAAGGACTGTAGAGAGTGGCTACACCTTC.